This T cell receptor beta chain was obtained from a study of blood T cell repertoires in COVID-19. In the original analysis: Amplification of reference gene primers provided the estimated nucleated cell counts. Libraries were prepared by immunoSEQ multiplex PCR; TCRdb keeps only in-frame clonotypes and omits some of them. The V and J calls and clone size come from that table; D and trimming were worked out from the DNA. Here the sample spans 300,000 to 400,000 clones, around 89% being singletons. In assigning cohorts, the study relied on participant-reported clinical history. Germline V lookup: CDR1 LGHNA, CDR2 YSLEER. CDR3 length: 16 amino acids. The V end lost 1 base, the J end lost 0 bases, and 10 bases lay between the germline ends.

The origin of this receptor is a man between 18 and 29 years old who had recovered from COVID-19. V and J are TRBV4-3 and TRBJ1-3; D ambiguous. Sequenced sample: PBMCs or T cells enriched from blood (not recorded which). The CDR3 DNA reads as TGCGCCAGCAGCCAAGGGTGGGCAGGCTCTGGAAACACCATATATTTT. Amino acids: CASSQGWAGSGNTIYF.